Shown below are 10 T cell receptor beta chains from a single sample sequenced in a study of blood T cell repertoires in COVID-19 (dated by TCRdb to the early 2020s). Libraries were built with the immunoSEQ multiplex PCR assay. In TCRdb, the immuneACCESS table is reduced to in-frame sequences with V and J assigned. These tables do not hold every clone; where another copy was compared, an unresolved V gene accounts for under half, and the others remain unexplained. This sample comprises 250,000 to 400,000 clones, around nine tenths of them detected only once. 1% of the sample lies in the top ten. Specimen: peripheral blood. The receptor set was obtained from a man between 50 and 59 years old with active or convalescent COVID-19.

The gene calls are TRBV29-1 and TRBJ1-2; possibly TRBD1 for D (6 bases). V was cut by 4 bases and J by 6 bases, with 15 bases left in between. The germline CDR1 and CDR2 sequences are SQVTM and ANQGSEA. CDR3 length: 13 residues. CDR3 amino acids: CSVGGHLSHGYTF. The CDR3 DNA reads as TGCAGCGTTGGGGGACACCTATCCCATGGCTACACCTTC.

The chain recombines TRBV19 with TRBJ1-5, with 8 positions matching TRBD1. The CDR3 consists of 15 residues. With V trimmed by 4 bases and J by 7 bases, 9 bases remained unmatched. Germline V CDR1 and CDR2: LNHDA, SQIVND (reference sequence). The CDR3 coding sequence is TGTGCCAGTAGTAAAGCAGGGGGCTTCACCCAGCCCCAGCATTTT. Encoded protein: CASSKAGGFTQPQHF.

The chain uses TRBV2 and TRBJ2-1; 9 nucleotides align to TRBD2. The trim removed 6 bases at V and 4 bases at J, leaving 4 bases unmatched. CDR3 length equals 14 residues. CDR1 and CDR2 (germline): SNHLY, FYNNEI. This chain's CDR3 is CASSLAGEYNEQFF. In DNA, the CDR3 is TGTGCCAGCAGCTTAGCGGGAGAGTACAATGAGCAGTTCTTC. The full variable domain, completed using reference TRBV2 and TRBJ2-1, is EPEVTQTPSHQVTQMGQEVILRCVPISNHLYFYWYRQILGQKVEFLVSFYNNEISEKSEIFDDQFSVERPDGSNFTLKIRSTKLEDSAMYFCASSLAGEYNEQFFGPGTRLTVL.

The chain employs TRBV2 and TRBJ2-3, with TRBD2 as a possible D gene (6 bases). The CDR3 consists of 17 residues. V dropped 2 bases and J dropped 2 bases, with 17 bases sitting between them. From germline, CDR1 is SNHLY and CDR2 FYNNEI. CDR3 sequence: CASSESGANPDTDTQYF. In nucleotides, the CDR3 is TGTGCCAGCAGTGAATCGGGAGCGAATCCCGACACAGATACGCAGTATTTT.

The chain has TRBV5-1 and TRBJ2-1; TRBD1 is a possible D gene (6 bases). The V gene's germline CDR1 is SGHRS and CDR2 YFSETQ. This CDR3 comprises 17 residues. V lost 2 bases and J lost 6, with 21 bases in between. CDR3 residues: CASSFPQGRSAVNEQFF. CDR3 bases: TGCGCCAGCAGCTTCCCCCAGGGGCGCAGCGCTGTCAATGAGCAGTTCTTC.

Points on this clone: Within the sample, other DNA sequences also encode this same CDR3. The chain links TRBV2 to TRBJ1-5; 8 bases align to TRBD1. The CDR3 length is 15 residues. Germline lookup yields CDR1 SNHLY and CDR2 FYNNEI. The junction had 2 bases not matched to a gene; V was cut back by 2 bases and J by 2 bases. CDR3 sequence: CASSEQGAGNQPQHF. CDR3 DNA sequence: TGTGCCAGCAGTGAACAGGGGGCCGGCAATCAGCCCCAGCATTTT. Filled out from reference TRBV2 and TRBJ1-5, the complete variable domain reads EPEVTQTPSHQVTQMGQEVILRCVPISNHLYFYWYRQILGQKVEFLVSFYNNEISEKSEIFDDQFSVERPDGSNFTLKIRSTKLEDSAMYFCASSEQGAGNQPQHFGDGTRLSIL.

This chain uses TRBV2 with TRBJ1-5; TRBD1 agrees at 10 bases. Germline CDR1 and CDR2: SNHLY and FYNNEI. The CDR3 is 15 amino acids. With 5 bases clipped from V and 7 bases from J, the junction kept 8 bases outside the gene matches. The CDR3 loop is CASSFDRGREQPQHF. The CDR3 DNA sequence: TGTGCCAGCAGTTTTGACAGGGGGCGGGAACAGCCCCAGCATTTT. Supplemented by reference TRBV2 and TRBJ1-5, the full variable domain reads EPEVTQTPSHQVTQMGQEVILRCVPISNHLYFYWYRQILGQKVEFLVSFYNNEISEKSEIFDDQFSVERPDGSNFTLKIRSTKLEDSAMYFCASSFDRGREQPQHFGDGTRLSIL.

The chain recombines TRBV7-9 with TRBJ1-2, with 7 bases that match TRBD1. Germline V gene data show CDR1 as SEHNR and CDR2 as FQNEAQ (reference sequence). The CDR3 length is 14 residues. J was trimmed by 6 bases and V by 0 bases; bases with no gene match: 4. The CDR3 reads CASSLAQGENGYTF. CDR3 nucleotides: TGTGCCAGCAGCTTAGCGCAGGGGGAGAATGGCTACACCTTC.

The chain employs TRBV7-9 and TRBJ1-3; D call uncertain. Trimming pared 3 bases from V and 0 bases from J, leaving 15 bases between. The CDR3 has 17 amino acids. Germline assignment: CDR1 SEHNR and CDR2 FQNEAQ (reference sequence). The CDR3: CASSFPPAGSSGNTIYF. The CDR3 bases are TGTGCCAGCAGCTTCCCCCCCGCGGGAAGCTCTGGAAACACCATATATTTT.

The V gene is TRBV28, the J gene TRBJ2-5; D might be TRBD1 (5 bases). The V gene lost 2 bases and the J gene lost 7 bases, with 14 bases spanning the gap. This CDR3 has 14 residues. CDR1 and CDR2 (germline): MDHEN, SYDVKM. This CDR3 reads CASSLTGQTGTQYF. The CDR3 nucleotides read TGTGCCAGCAGTTTAACCGGACAAACCGGGACCCAGTACTTC.